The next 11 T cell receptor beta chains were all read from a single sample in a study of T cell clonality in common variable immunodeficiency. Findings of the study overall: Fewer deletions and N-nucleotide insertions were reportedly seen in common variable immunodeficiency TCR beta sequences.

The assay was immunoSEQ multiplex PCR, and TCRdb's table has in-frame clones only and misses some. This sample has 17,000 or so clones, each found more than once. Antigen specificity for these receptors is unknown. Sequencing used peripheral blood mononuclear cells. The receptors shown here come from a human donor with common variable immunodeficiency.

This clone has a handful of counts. CDR3 sequence reads: CASSPGSRQPQHF. The DNA read from the CDR3 is TGTGCCAGCAGCCCAGGGTCCCGTCAGCCC. The chain uses TRBV7-6 and TRBJ1-5; weak D call: TRBD1 (5 bases). The observed sequence ends 3 residues before the CDR3 terminus, with the missing tail filled in from the germline J gene. V was clipped by 5 bases and J by 6 bases, with 11 bases between them. The CDR3 has 13 residues. Germline CDR1 is SGHVS and CDR2 is FNYEAQ.

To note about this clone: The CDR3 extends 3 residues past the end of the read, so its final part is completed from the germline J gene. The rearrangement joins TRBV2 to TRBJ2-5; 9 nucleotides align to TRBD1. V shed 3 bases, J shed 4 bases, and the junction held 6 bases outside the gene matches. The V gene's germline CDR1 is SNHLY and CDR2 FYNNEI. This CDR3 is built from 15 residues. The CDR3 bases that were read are TGTGCCAGCAGTGAGCGGCCGGGACAGGGAGAGACC. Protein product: CASSERPGQGET. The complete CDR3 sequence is CASSERPGQGETQYF.

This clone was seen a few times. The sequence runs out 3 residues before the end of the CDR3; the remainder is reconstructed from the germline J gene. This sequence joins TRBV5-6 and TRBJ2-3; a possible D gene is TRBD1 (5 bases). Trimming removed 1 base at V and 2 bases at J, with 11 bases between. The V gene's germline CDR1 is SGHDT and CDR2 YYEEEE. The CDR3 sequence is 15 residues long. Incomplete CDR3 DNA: TGTGCCAGCAGCTTGCCTAACAGGAACACAGATACG. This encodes CASSLPNRNTDT. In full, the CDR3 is CASSLPNRNTDTQYF.

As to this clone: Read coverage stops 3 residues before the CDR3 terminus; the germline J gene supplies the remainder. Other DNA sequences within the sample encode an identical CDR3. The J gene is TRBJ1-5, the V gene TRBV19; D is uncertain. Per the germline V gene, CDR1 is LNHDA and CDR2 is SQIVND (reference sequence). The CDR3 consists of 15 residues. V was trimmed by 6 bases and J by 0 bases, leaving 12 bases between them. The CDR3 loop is CASRVEGHSNQPQHF. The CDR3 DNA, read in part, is TGTGCCAGTAGAGTTGAGGGCCATAGCAATCAGCCC.

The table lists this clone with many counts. The CDR3 sequence is CASSPFGGRTDTQYF. CDR3 DNA, as far as it was read: TGTGCCAGCTCACCTTTCGGGGGGCGCACAGATACG. The V gene is TRBV18, the J gene TRBJ2-3; a weak D match, TRBD2 (7 bases). The CDR3 is cut off 3 residues early in the read; its end comes from the germline J gene. The CDR3 totals 15 residues. V shed 3 bases and J shed 1 base, with 11 bases lying between them. Per germline, CDR1 KGHSH and CDR2 LQKENI.

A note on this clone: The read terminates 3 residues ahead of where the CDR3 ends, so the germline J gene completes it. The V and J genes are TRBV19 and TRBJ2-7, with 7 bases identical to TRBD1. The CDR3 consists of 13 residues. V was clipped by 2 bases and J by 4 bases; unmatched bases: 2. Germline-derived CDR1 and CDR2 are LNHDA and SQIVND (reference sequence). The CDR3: CASSINRGYEQYF. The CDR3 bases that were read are TGTGCCAGTAGTATAAACAGGGGTTACGAG.

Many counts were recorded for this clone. The CDR3 loop reads CATSRQLNQETQYF. Partial CDR3 DNA: TGTGCCACCAGCAGACAACTGAACCAAGAGACC. J is TRBJ2-5 and V is TRBV15; D is unclear. Read sequence stops 3 residues before the CDR3 end, and the germline J gene provides the missing end. The CDR3 contains 14 residues. The germline V and J ends were trimmed by 2 bases and 0 bases, with 7 bases remaining between them. Germline V gives CDR1 LNHNV, CDR2 YYDKDF (reference sequence).

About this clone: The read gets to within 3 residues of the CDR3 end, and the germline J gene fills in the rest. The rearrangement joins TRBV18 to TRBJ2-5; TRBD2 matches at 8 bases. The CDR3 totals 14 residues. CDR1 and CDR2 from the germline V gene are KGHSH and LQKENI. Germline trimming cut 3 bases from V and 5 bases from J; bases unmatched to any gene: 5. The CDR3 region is CASSPGGRRETQYF. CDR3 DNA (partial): TGTGCCAGCTCACCGGGCGGGAGGAGGGAGACC.

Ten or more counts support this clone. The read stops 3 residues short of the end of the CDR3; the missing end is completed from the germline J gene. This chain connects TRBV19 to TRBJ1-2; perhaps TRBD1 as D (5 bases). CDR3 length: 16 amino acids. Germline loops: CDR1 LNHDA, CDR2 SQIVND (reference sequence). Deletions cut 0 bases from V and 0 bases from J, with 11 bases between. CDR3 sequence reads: CASSIDAGSSNYGYTF. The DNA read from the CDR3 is TGTGCCAGTAGTATAGATGCAGGGAGCTCTAACTATGGC.

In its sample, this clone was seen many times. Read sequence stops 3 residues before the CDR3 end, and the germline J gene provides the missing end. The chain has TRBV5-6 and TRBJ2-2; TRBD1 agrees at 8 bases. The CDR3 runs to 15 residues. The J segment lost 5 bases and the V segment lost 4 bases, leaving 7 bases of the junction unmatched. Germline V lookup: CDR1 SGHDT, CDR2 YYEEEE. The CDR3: CASSVLQGVTGELFF. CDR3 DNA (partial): TGTGCCAGCAGCGTATTACAGGGGGTGACCGGGGAG.

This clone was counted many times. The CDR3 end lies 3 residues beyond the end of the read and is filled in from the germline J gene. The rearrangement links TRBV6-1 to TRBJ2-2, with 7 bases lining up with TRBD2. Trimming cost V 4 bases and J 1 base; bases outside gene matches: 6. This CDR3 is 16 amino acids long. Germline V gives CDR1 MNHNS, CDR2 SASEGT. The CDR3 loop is CASSGAAGVNTGELFF. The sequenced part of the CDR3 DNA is TGTGCCAGCAGTGGTGCTGCGGGGGTGAACACCGGGGAG.